These 27 T cell receptor beta chains were sequenced from one sample in a study of blood T cell repertoires in COVID-19. Assay: immunoSEQ multiplex PCR; the TCRdb copy retains only in-frame clones and omits some. The table shows around 140,000 clones, with roughly 84% occurring only once. The specimen was peripheral blood. These receptors were taken from a man between 60 and 75 years old with acute or convalescent COVID-19.

The rearrangement joins TRBV5-1 to TRBJ2-6; 13 nucleotides agree with TRBD2. V lost 2 bases, J lost 6 bases, and 2 bases stayed unmatched. From germline, CDR1 is SGHRS and CDR2 YFSETQ. The CDR3 consists of 16 residues. DNA of the CDR3: TGCGCCAGCAGCTTACTAGCGGGAGGGAAGGCCAACGTCCTGACTTTC. Its translation: CASSLLAGGKANVLTF. Looking up the rest from reference TRBV5-1 and TRBJ2-6 gives the full variable domain: KAGVTQTPRYLIKTRGQQVTLSCSPISGHRSVSWYQQTPGQGLQFLFEYFSETQRNKGNFPGRFSGRQFSNSRSEMNVSTLELGDSALYLCASSLLAGGKANVLTFGAGSRLTVL.

The rearrangement joins TRBV29-1 to TRBJ1-2; no definite D call. The V gene's germline CDR1 is SQVTM and CDR2 ANQGSEA. The CDR3 extends over 11 amino acids. Trimming removed 1 base from V and 6 bases from J, with 6 bases in between. For the CDR3, the DNA is TGCAGCGTTGAAGGGAGGGATGGCTACACCTTC. It is translated as CSVEGRDGYTF.

The sample holds a few counts of this clone. CDR3 bases: TGTGCCAGCAGTCGACAGGTCTTTCGGGAAGCTTTCTTT. Protein product: CASSRQVFREAFF. This chain uses TRBV12-3 or TRBV12-4 with TRBJ1-1; D possibly corresponds to TRBD1 (6 bases). The CDR3 has 13 residues. The V end was cut by 5 bases, the J end by 8 bases, with 15 bases between.

A few counts support this clone. The chain has TRBV3-1 (or the pseudogene TRBV3-2) and TRBJ1-2, with 9 positions matching TRBD1. Germline-derived CDR1 and CDR2 are LGHDT and YNNKEL (reference sequence). The CDR3 extends over 15 amino acids. V lost 4 bases to trimming and J lost 4 bases; unmatched junction nucleotides: 7. This CDR3 reads CASSRGTGSPYGYTF. The CDR3 DNA is TGTGCCAGCAGCCGCGGGACAGGGAGCCCCTATGGCTACACCTTC.

This clone has more than one count but fewer than ten. V and J are TRBV5-4 and TRBJ1-6; the D gene is possibly TRBD1 (6 bases). The germline CDR1 and CDR2 sequences are SGHNT and YYREEE (reference sequence). The CDR3 is made up of 14 amino acids. Trimming stripped 4 bases from V and 4 bases from J, with 9 bases between. The CDR3 DNA follows: TGTGCCAGCAGCCTGACAGGTTATAATTCACCCCTCCACTTT. Translation gives CASSLTGYNSPLHF.

In DNA, the CDR3 is TGTGCCAGCAGCTCCGGACAGGGCTTGAATGAAAAACTGTTTTTT. Its translation is CASSSGQGLNEKLFF. The V gene is TRBV5-6, the J gene TRBJ1-4, with 8 bases identical to TRBD1. V was clipped by 3 bases and J by 5 bases; unmatched bases: 6. The CDR3 has 15 residues. The germline V gene has CDR1 SGHDT and CDR2 YYEEEE.

V usage is TRBV11-2 and J usage is TRBJ2-5, with D tentatively TRBD1 (7 bases). This CDR3 is built from 14 residues. Trimming pared 5 bases from V and 2 bases from J, leaving 12 bases between. The germline CDR1 and CDR2 sequences are SGHAT and FQNNGV. The CDR3 sequence is CASSTSGGQETQYF. The CDR3 nucleotides read TGTGCCAGCAGCACCTCAGGGGGGCAAGAGACCCAGTACTTC.

V is TRBV5-1 and J is TRBJ2-7; TRBD1 aligns across 7 bases. Germline V gene data show CDR1 as SGHRS and CDR2 as YFSETQ. The CDR3 is 14 amino acids. V shed 4 bases, J shed 2 bases, and the junction held 6 bases outside the gene matches. The CDR3 protein is CASSPGQTTYEQYF. CDR3 DNA sequence: TGCGCCAGCAGCCCGGGACAGACCACCTACGAGCAGTACTTC.

The sample holds a few counts of this clone. V is TRBV7-8 and J is TRBJ1-5; the D gene is possibly TRBD1 (6 bases). The germline gives CDR1 SGHVS, CDR2 FQNEAQ. Trimming pared 7 bases from V and 4 bases from J, leaving 11 bases between. CDR3 size: 13 residues. As DNA, the CDR3 is TGTGCCAGCACCGAGGGGGGGAATCAGCCCCAGCATTTT. The encoded protein is CASTEGGNQPQHF.

The rearrangement links TRBV13 to TRBJ2-4, with 10 bases matching TRBD1. CDR1 and CDR2 (germline): PRHDT, FYEKMQ (reference sequence). After removal of 5 bases from V and 6 bases from J, the junction contained 7 bases not matched to a gene. The CDR3 totals 15 residues. CDR3 bases: TGTGCCAGCAGCGCTACCGGGACAGGGGCAAACATTCAGTACTTC. Protein: CASSATGTGANIQYF.

The chain uses TRBV5-1 and TRBJ1-4, with 8 bases aligning to TRBD1. The junction had 6 bases not matched to a gene; V was cut back by 4 bases and J by 4 bases. The CDR3 runs 15 residues. Germline V CDR1 and CDR2: SGHRS, YFSETQ. The DNA for the CDR3 is TGCGCCAGCAGCGACCCGACAGGGGATAATGAAAAACTGTTTTTT. This translates into CASSDPTGDNEKLFF. Based on the CDR3 plus reference TRBV5-1 and TRBJ1-4, the full variable domain is KAGVTQTPRYLIKTRGQQVTLSCSPISGHRSVSWYQQTPGQGLQFLFEYFSETQRNKGNFPGRFSGRQFSNSRSEMNVSTLELGDSALYLCASSDPTGDNEKLFFGSGTQLSVL.

Only a few counts were recorded for this clone. The chain has TRBV5-1 and TRBJ2-1, with a tentative D call TRBD1 (6 bases). V lost 0 bases and J lost 5, with 12 bases in between. The CDR3 is made up of 15 amino acids. CDR1 SGHRS and CDR2 YFSETQ come from the germline V gene. CDR3 nucleotides: TGCGCCAGCAGCTTGGACAGGGTTCGGGACAATGAGCAGTTCTTC. As protein: CASSLDRVRDNEQFF.

The chain couples TRBV5-1 to TRBJ1-2; 7 bases align to TRBD1. Germline CDR1 is SGHRS and CDR2 is YFSETQ. J was trimmed by 6 bases and V by 4 bases; bases with no gene match: 6. The CDR3 has 13 amino acids. The CDR3 here is CASSPTGTDGYTF. CDR3 coding DNA: TGCGCCAGCAGCCCGACAGGGACCGATGGCTACACCTTC.

The V and J genes are TRBV6-4 and TRBJ1-2, with unresolved D. The CDR3 runs to 12 residues. CDR1 is MRHNA, CDR2 SNTAGT, per germline. Trimming stripped 8 bases from V and 4 bases from J, with 11 bases between. The CDR3, as DNA: TGTGCCAGCGGCTCCCACCTCTATGGCTACACCTTC. As protein: CASGSHLYGYTF.

The V and J genes are TRBV7-3 and TRBJ2-7; D is possibly TRBD1 (5 bases). V shed 5 bases and J shed 5 bases, with 16 bases lying between them. Germline V lookup: CDR1 SGHTA, CDR2 FQGTGA. The length of the CDR3 is 14 residues. CDR3 sequence (DNA): TGTGCCAGCAGCGGCGGACCCGACAGCAACGAGCAGTACTTC. Its protein product is CASSGGPDSNEQYF.

This chain connects TRBV12-3 or TRBV12-4 to TRBJ2-1, with D perhaps matching TRBD1 (5 bases). The CDR3 spans 13 residues. Trimming left V 8 bases short and J 9 bases short, with 17 bases between. CDR3 DNA sequence: TGTGCCAGCGGTCTGGGGCCGCCGCGTGAGCAGTTCTTC. The encoded protein is CASGLGPPREQFF.

The rearrangement joins TRBV7-9 to TRBJ1-4; 7 nucleotides align to TRBD1. The CDR3 sequence is 15 residues long. Germline CDR1 and CDR2: SEHNR and FQNEAQ (reference sequence). V dropped 5 bases and J dropped 8; count of bases not matched to a gene: 11. CDR3 bases: TGTGCCAGCAGCCTCACGACAGGGCTTCGCGAAAAACTGTTTTTT. It is translated as CASSLTTGLREKLFF.

The chain uses TRBV18 and TRBJ2-4, with 10 bases that match TRBD2. The CDR3 is 20 amino acids. V lost 6 bases and J lost 0; bases outside the gene matches: 17. From germline, CDR1 is KGHSH and CDR2 LQKENI. CDR3 coding DNA: TGTGCCAGCTCGCCCTCCCAGGTAGCGGGAGGTACCTTAGCCAAAAACATTCAGTACTTC. This codes for CASSPSQVAGGTLAKNIQYF.

This clone was seen once. The chain recombines TRBV5-1 with TRBJ2-4, with D unresolved. CDR1 is SGHRS and CDR2 is YFSETQ in the germline V gene. Trimming stripped 0 bases from V and 1 base from J, with 11 bases between. The CDR3 sequence is 16 residues long. The CDR3 spells CASSLGVELAKNIQYF. CDR3 DNA sequence: TGCGCCAGCAGCTTGGGGGTGGAGTTGGCCAAAAACATTCAGTACTTC.

V is TRBV27 and J is TRBJ1-1, with D possibly being TRBD1 (5 bases). CDR1 MNHEY and CDR2 SMNVEV come from the germline V gene (reference sequence). CDR3 length: 14 residues. V lost 8 bases and J lost 4, with 17 bases in between. CDR3 loop: CASWVGLGSTEAFF. CDR3 DNA sequence: TGTGCCAGCTGGGTGGGACTCGGCAGCACTGAAGCTTTCTTT.

This clone was seen only a few times. The chain links TRBV5-1 to TRBJ1-5; TRBD1 matches 7 bases. The CDR3 has 14 residues. The V and J ends lost 4 bases and 7 bases, in that order; junction bases with no gene match: 8. The V gene's germline CDR1 is SGHRS and CDR2 YFSETQ. CDR3: CASSPEQGLQPQHF. CDR3 coding DNA: TGCGCCAGCAGCCCGGAACAGGGGTTGCAGCCCCAGCATTTT.

A few counts support this clone. A read error may produce the germline difference seen at one junction end. The rearrangement uses TRBV5-1 and TRBJ2-7, with 15 positions matching TRBD2. From germline, CDR1 is SGHRS and CDR2 YFSETQ. This CDR3 spans 18 amino acids. CDR3 DNA sequence: TGCGCCAGCAGCCCAAAGTGGACTAGCGGGGGGGACTCCCACGAGCAGTACTTC. It is translated as CASSPKWTSGGDSHEQYF. The whole variable domain, filled in from reference TRBV5-1 and TRBJ2-7, reads KAGVTQTPRYLIKTRGQQVTLSCSPISGHRSVSWYQQTPGQGLQFLFEYFSETQRNKGNFPGRFSGRQFSNSRSEMNVSTLELGDSALYLCASSPKWTSGGDSHEQYFGPGTRLTVT.

This chain uses TRBV5-4 with TRBJ2-7; 9 bases agree with TRBD1. CDR1 is SGHNT and CDR2 is YYREEE in the germline V gene (reference sequence). The CDR3 consists of 15 residues. V was clipped by 5 bases and J by 2 bases; unmatched bases: 8. The CDR3 here is CASRPQGAVPYEQYF. CDR3 nucleotides: TGTGCCAGCAGACCACAGGGGGCTGTACCCTACGAGCAGTACTTC.

The V and J genes are TRBV27 and TRBJ2-5, with 8 bases lining up with TRBD2. V trimming: 6 bases; J trimming: 2 bases; junction bases outside the gene matches: 5. This CDR3 is 14 amino acids long. Germline lookup yields CDR1 MNHEY and CDR2 SMNVEV (reference sequence). CDR3 amino acids: CASSPGLGQETQYF. CDR3 bases: TGTGCCAGCAGCCCGGGACTAGGACAAGAGACCCAGTACTTC.

The V and J genes are TRBV10-3 and TRBJ1-1, with D maybe TRBD1 (5 bases). With 0 bases removed from V and 1 base from J, the gap between germline ends came to 9 bases. This CDR3 contains 15 residues. Germline CDR1 and CDR2: ENHRY and SYGVKD. In DNA, the CDR3 is TGTGCCATCAGTGAGTCCGACAGACCGAACACTGAAGCTTTCTTT. Translated, it gives CAISESDRPNTEAFF.

The chain links TRBV6-6 to TRBJ1-6, with 7 bases identical to TRBD1. CDR1 is MNHNY and CDR2 is SVGAGI in the germline V gene (reference sequence). This CDR3 is 14 amino acids long. The ends lost 7 bases at V and 8 bases at J; junction bases unmatched: 8. The CDR3 bases are TGTGCCAGCAACTACCGGGACAGAGATTCACCCCTCCACTTT. The encoded protein is CASNYRDRDSPLHF.

This clone was detected a few times. The chain uses TRBV3-1 (or the pseudogene TRBV3-2) and TRBJ2-7; tentative D call: TRBD2 (5 bases). CDR3 length equals 16 residues. CDR1 is LGHDT and CDR2 is YNNKEL in the germline V gene (reference sequence). Trimming cost V 1 base and J 6 bases, with 19 bases left between them. CDR3 in DNA: TGTGCCAGCAGCCAAGGCCGGAGGCTAGGAGTTAGCGAGCAGTACTTC. It specifies CASSQGRRLGVSEQYF.